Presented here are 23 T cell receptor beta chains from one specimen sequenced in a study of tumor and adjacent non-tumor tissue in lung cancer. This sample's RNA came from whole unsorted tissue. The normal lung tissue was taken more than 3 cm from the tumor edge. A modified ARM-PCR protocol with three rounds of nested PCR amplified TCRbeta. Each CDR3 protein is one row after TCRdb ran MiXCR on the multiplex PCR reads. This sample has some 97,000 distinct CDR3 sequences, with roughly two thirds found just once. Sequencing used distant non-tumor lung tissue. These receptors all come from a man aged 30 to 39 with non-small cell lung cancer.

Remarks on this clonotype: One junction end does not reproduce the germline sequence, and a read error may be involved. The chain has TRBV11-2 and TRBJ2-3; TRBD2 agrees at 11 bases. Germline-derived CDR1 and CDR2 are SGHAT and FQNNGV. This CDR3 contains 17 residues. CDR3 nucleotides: TGTACCAGTAGCTTATCCATAGCGGGAGGGCCGACAGATATGCAGTATTTT. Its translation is CTSSLSIAGGPTDMQYF.

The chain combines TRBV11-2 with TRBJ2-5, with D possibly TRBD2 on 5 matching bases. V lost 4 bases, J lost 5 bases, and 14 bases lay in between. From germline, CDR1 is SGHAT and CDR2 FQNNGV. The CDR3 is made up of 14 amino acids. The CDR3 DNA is TGTGCCAGCAGCTCCAGCCGGGAACGGGAGACCCAGTACTTC. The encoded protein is CASSSSRERETQYF.

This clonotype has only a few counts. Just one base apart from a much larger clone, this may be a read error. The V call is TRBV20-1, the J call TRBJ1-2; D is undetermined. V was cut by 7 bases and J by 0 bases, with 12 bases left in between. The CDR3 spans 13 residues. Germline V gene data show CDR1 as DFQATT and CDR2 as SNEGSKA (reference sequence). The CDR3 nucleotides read TGCAGTGTGGGGATACGGGCTAACTATGGCTACACCTTC. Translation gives CSVGIRANYGYTF.

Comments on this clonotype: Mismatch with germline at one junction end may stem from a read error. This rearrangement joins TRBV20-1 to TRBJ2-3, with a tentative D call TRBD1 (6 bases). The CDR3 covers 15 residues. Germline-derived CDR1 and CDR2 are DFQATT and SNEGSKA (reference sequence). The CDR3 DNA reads TGCAGTGCTAACATGAGGGGGAAGAGTACAGATACGCACTATTTT. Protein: CSANMRGKSTDTHYF.

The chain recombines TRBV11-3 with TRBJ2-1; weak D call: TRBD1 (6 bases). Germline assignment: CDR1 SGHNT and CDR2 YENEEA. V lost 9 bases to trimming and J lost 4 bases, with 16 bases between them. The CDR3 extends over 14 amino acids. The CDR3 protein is CASKTGSEYNEQFF. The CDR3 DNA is TGTGCCAGTAAAACAGGGTCGGAATACAATGAGCAGTTCTTC.

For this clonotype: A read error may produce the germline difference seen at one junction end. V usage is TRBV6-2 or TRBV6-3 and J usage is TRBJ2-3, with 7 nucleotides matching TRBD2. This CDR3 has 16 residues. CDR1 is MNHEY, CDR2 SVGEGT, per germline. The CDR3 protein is CANRERGGQSTDTQYF. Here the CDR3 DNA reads TGTGCCAACAGAGAAAGGGGAGGGCAAAGCACAGATACACAGTATTTT.

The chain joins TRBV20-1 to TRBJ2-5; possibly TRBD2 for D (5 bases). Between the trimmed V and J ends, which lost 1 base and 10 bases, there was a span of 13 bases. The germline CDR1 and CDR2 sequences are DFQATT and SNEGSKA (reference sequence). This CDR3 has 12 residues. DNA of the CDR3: TGCAGTGCTAGAGTCTGGAGGAAGATCCAGTACTTC. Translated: CSARVWRKIQYF.

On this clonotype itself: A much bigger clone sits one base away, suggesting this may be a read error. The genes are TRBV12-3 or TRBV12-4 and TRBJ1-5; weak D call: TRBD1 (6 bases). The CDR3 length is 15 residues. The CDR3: CASSSQGNSNQSQHF. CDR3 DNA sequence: TGTGCCAGCAGTTCCCAGGGGAATAGCAATCAGTCCCAGCATTTT.

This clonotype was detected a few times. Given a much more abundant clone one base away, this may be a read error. The CDR3 region is CASSLRTSGRAAFERFF. For the CDR3, the DNA is TGTGCCAGCAGCCTCCGGACTAGCGGGAGGGCCGCATTTGAGCGGTTCTTC. The chain is built from TRBV6-5 and TRBJ2-1; 15 nucleotides match TRBD2. Germline V gives CDR1 MNHEY, CDR2 SVGAGI. The CDR3 spans 17 residues.

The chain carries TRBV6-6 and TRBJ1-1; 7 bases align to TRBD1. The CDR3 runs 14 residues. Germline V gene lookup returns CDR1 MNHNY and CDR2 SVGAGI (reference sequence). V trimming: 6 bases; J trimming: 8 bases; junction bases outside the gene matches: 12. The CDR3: CASRYTGEITEAFF. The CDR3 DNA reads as TGTGCCAGCAGGTACACAGGGGAGATCACAGAAGCTTTCTTT.

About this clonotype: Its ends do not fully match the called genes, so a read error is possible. The CDR3, as DNA: TGTGCCGGCACTGAGGCCACGCCGAACATTGAAGCTTTCTTT. Translated, it gives CAGTEATPNIEAFF. V and J are TRBV6-2 or TRBV6-3 and TRBJ1-1; the D is unclear. CDR1 MNHEY and CDR2 SVGEGT come from the germline V gene. CDR3 length: 14 amino acids.

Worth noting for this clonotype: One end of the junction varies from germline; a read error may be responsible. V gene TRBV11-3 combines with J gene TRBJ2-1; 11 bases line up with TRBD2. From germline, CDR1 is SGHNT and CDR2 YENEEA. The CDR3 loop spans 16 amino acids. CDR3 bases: TGTACCAGCAGCTTAGTAATAGCGGGAGGGTCCATTGAGCAGTTCTTC. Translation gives CTSSLVIAGGSIEQFF.

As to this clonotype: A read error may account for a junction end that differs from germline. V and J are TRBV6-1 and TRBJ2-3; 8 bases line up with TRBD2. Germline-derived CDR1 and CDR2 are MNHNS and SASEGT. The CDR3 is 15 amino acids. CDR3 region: CANSEVAGSTDTRYF. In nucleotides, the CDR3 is TGTGCCAACAGTGAAGTAGCGGGGAGCACAGATACGCGGTATTTT.

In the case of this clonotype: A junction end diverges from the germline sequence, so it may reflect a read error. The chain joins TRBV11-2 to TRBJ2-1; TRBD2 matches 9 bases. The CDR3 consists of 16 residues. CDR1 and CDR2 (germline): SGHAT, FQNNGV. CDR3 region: CASSHPLAGNDDEQFF. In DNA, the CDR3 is TGTGCCAGCAGCCATCCCCTAGCGGGAAATGACGATGAGCAGTTTTTC.

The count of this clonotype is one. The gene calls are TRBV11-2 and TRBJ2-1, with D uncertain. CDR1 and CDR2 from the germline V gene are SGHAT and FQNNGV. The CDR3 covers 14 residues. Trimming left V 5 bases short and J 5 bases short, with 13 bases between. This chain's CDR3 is CASSTFGRDNEQFF. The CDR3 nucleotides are TGTGCCAGCAGCACCTTTGGCAGAGACAATGAGCAGTTCTTC.

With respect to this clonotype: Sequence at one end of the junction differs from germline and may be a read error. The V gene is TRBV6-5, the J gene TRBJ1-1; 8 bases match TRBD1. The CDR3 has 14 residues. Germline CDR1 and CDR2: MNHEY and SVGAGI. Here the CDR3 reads CASSSQNLQGVTLF. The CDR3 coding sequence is TGTGCCAGCAGTTCACAAAACCTACAGGGGGTGACTCTCTTT.

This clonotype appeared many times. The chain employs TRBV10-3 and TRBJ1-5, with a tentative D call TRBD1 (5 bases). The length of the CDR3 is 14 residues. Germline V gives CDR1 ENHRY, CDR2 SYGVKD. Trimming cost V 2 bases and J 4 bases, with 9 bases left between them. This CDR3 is CAISEGTGNQPQHF. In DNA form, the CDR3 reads TGTGCCATCAGTGAGGGGACGGGGAATCAGCCCCAGCATTTT.

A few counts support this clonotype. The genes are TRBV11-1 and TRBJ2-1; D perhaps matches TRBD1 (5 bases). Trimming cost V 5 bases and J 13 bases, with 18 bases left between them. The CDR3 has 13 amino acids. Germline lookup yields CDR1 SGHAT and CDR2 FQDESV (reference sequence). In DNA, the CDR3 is TGTGCCAGCAGCCTAGGGGCTGCCAATAAACAGTTCTTC. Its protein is CASSLGAANKQFF.

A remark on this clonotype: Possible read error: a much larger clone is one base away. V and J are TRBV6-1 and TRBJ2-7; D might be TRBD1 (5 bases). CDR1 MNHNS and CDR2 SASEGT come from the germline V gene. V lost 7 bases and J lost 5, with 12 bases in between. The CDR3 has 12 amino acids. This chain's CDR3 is CASNARVHEQYF. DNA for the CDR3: TGTGCCAGCAATGCCAGGGTCCACGAGCAGTACTTC.

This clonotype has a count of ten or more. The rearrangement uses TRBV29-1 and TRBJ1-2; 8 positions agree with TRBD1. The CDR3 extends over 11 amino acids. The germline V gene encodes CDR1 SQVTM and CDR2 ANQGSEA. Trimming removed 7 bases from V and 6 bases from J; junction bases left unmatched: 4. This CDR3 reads CSGRTGNGYTF. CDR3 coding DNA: TGCAGCGGTCGGACAGGGAATGGCTACACCTTC. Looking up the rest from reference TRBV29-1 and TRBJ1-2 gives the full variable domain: SAVISQKPSRDICQRGTSLTIQCQVDSQVTMMFWYRQQPGQSLTLIATANQGSEATYESGFVIDKFPISRPNLTFSTLTVSNMSPEDSSIYLCSGRTGNGYTFGSGTRLTVV.

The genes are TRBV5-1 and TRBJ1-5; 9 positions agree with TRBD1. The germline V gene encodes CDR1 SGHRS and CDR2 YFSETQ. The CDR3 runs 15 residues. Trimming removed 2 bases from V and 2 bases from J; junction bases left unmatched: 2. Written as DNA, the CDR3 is TGCGCCAGCAGCTTTTGGACAGGGGGCAATCAGCCCCAGCATTTT. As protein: CASSFWTGGNQPQHF.

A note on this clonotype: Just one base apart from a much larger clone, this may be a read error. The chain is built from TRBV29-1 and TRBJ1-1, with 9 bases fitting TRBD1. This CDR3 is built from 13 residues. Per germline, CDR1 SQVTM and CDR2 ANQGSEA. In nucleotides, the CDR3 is TGCACCGATCCGCCGACAGGGGGCACTGAAGCTTTCTTT. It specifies CTDPPTGGTEAFF. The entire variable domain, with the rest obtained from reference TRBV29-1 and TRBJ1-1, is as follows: SAVISQKPSRDICQRGTSLTIQCQVDSQVTMMFWYRQQPGQSLTLIATANQGSEATYESGFVIDKFPISRPNLTFSTLTVSNMSPEDSSIYLCTDPPTGGTEAFFGQGTRLTVV.

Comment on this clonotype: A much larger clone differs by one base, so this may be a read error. The CDR3 sequence: CASSQAGGSSYERYF. The CDR3 bases are TGCGCCAGCAGCCAAGCGGGGGGAAGCTCCTACGAGCGGTACTTC. The rearrangement uses TRBV4-1 and TRBJ2-7, with 7 bases that match TRBD2. This CDR3 contains 15 residues. Germline CDR1 is MGHRA and CDR2 is YSYEKL.